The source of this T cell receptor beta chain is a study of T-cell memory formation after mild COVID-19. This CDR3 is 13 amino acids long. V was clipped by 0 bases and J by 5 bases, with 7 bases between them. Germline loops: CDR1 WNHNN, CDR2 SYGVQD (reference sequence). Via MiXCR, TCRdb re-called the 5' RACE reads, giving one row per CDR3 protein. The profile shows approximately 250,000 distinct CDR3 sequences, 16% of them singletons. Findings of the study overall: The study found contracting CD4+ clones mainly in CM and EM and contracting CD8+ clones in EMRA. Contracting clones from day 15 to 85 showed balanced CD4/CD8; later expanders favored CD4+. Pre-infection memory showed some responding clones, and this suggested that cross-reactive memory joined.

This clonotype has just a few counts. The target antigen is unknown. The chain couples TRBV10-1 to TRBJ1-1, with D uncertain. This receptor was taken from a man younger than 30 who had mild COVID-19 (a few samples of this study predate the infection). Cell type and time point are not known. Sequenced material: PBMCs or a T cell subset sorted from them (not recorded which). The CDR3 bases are TGCGCCAGCAGTGAGTCTTCGGCGACTGAAGCTTTCTTT. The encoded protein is CASSESSATEAFF.